The rows below give T cell receptor beta chains drawn from one sample of a study of T cell responses to AZD1222 COVID-19 vaccine. Measured with immunoSEQ multiplex PCR; TCRdb has only the in-frame clones, and not every one. The repertoire holds some 130,000 clones, with about 90% as singletons. Sequencing was performed on peripheral blood, taken on day 0 of AZD1222 vaccination. Source of these receptors: an adult in good health. Both conserved end residues are part of each CDR3. D genes are given only for firm matches. Some rows have no size entry. The others give once, few or many, or a class for an expanded clone.

>TRBD1|TRBV5-1|TRBJ2-5|.
TGCGCCAGCAGCTGGGGGGACAGGCAATACCAAGAGACCCAGTACTTC
CASSWGDRQYQETQYF
>TRBD2|TRBV4-2|TRBJ2-5|.
TGTGCCAGCAGCCAACGCGGGACTAGCGGGGGAGAGACCCAGTACTTC
CASSQRGTSGGETQYF
>TRBD2|TRBV27|TRBJ2-5|.
TGTGCCAGCAGTCTACAACGGACTAGCATGGAGACCCAGTACTTC
CASSLQRTSMETQYF
>.|TRBV27|TRBJ1-2|.
TGTGCCAGCAAGTCCCATAGGGTTGAAAATGGCTACACCTTC
CASKSHRVENGYTF
>.|TRBV24-1|TRBJ1-5|.
TGTGCCACCTCCGGGGGACTCAATCAGCCCCAGCATTTT
CATSGGLNQPQHF
>.|TRBV19|TRBJ2-5|.
TGTGCCAGTAGTATAGGAAGACAGGATCAAGAGACCCAGTACTTC
CASSIGRQDQETQYF
>TRBD1|TRBV19|TRBJ2-7|.
TGTGCCAGTAGTTCCGGGACAGGGACCTACGAGCAGTACTTC
CASSSGTGTYEQYF
>TRBD2|TRBV3-1/TRBV3-2|TRBJ2-3|.
TGTGCCAGCAGCCATCCAGCGGGGGGGGCCGGTACGCAGTATTTT
CASSHPAGGAGTQYF
>TRBD1|TRBV7-9|TRBJ1-2|.
TGTGCCAGCAGCTTAGCGACGGGACAGGGCCTCTCTGGCTACACCTTC
CASSLATGQGLSGYTF
>.|TRBV18|TRBJ2-5|.
TGTGCCAGCTCACGGGAGAGACAAGAGACCCAGTACTTC
CASSRERQETQYF
>.|TRBV11-3|TRBJ1-1|once
TGTGCCAGCAGCTTACTGTGGAATACTGAAGCTTTCTTT
CASSLLWNTEAFF
>.|TRBV27|TRBJ2-7|once
TGTGCCAGCAGTCTCGGCTCTAACTACGAGCAGTACTTC
CASSLGSNYEQYF
>.|TRBV25-1|TRBJ1-1|.
TGTGCCAGCGGAGAAGCCGAAGCTTTCTTT
CASGEAEAFF
>.|TRBV11-1|TRBJ1-1|.
TGTGCCAGCAGCTTACGTGGCAGGAACACTGAAGCTTTCTTT
CASSLRGRNTEAFF
>.|TRBV6-5|TRBJ2-7|once
TGTGCCACCCGGCTGGATAGCTCCTACGAGCAGTACTTC
CATRLDSSYEQYF
>.|TRBV7-9|TRBJ1-5|.
TGTGCCAGCAGCTTAGGCGGGGGCAATCAGCCCCAGCATTTT
CASSLGGGNQPQHF
>.|TRBV3-1/TRBV3-2|TRBJ1-1|.
TGTGCCAGCAGCCAAGTTAAGGGCAGGATTTTGAACACTGAAGCTTTCTTT
CASSQVKGRILNTEAFF
>.|TRBV3-1/TRBV3-2|TRBJ1-2|.
TGTGCCAGCAGCCAAGGACAGGCCGATGGCTACACCTTC
CASSQGQADGYTF
>.|TRBV2|TRBJ1-2|.
TGTGCCAGCAAGTCGCGCGATGGCTACACCTTC
CASKSRDGYTF
>.|TRBV6-2/TRBV6-3|TRBJ1-5|once
TGTGCCAGCACCCCGGGGGGACATCAGCCCCAGCATTTT
CASTPGGHQPQHF
>.|TRBV7-9|TRBJ1-4|few
TGTGCCAGCAGCCCAATGGGGGGAACTAATGAAAAACTGTTTTTT
CASSPMGGTNEKLFF
>TRBD1|TRBV24-1|TRBJ1-1|.
TGTGCCACCAGTGAGGGGACAGGCTCGAACACTGAAGCTTTCTTT
CATSEGTGSNTEAFF
>.|TRBV4-3|TRBJ1-4|.
TGCGCCAGCAGCCGATGGGCTAATGAAAAACTGTTTTTT
CASSRWANEKLFF
>.|TRBV2|TRBJ1-6|.
TGTGCCAGCAGCCTTCGGGAGAGCTCCTATAATTCACCCCTCCACTTT
CASSLRESSYNSPLHF
>.|TRBV28|TRBJ1-6|.
TGTGCCAGCACCACGGGGACGTATAATTCACCCCTCCACTTT
CASTTGTYNSPLHF
>.|TRBV6-6|TRBJ1-2|.
TGTGCCAGCAGTTCAGCGTATGGCTACACCTTC
CASSSAYGYTF
>.|TRBV19|TRBJ1-2|.
TGTGCCAGTTCACCGGGAAGCACTAACTATGGCTACACCTTC
CASSPGSTNYGYTF
>.|TRBV28|TRBJ1-3|.
TGTGCCGGGGGATCTGGAAACACCATATATTTT
CAGGSGNTIYF
>.|TRBV6-2/TRBV6-3|TRBJ2-1|.
TGTGCCAGCAGTTACGCCAGGGGAGAGATTTACAATGAGCAGTTCTTC
CASSYARGEIYNEQFF
>.|TRBV7-8|TRBJ1-1|.
TGTGCCAGCAGCTCCCCTGGGTCGGGTGGGACTGAAGCTTTCTTT
CASSSPGSGGTEAFF
>.|TRBV27|TRBJ2-7|.
TGTGCCAGCAGTCCTCTCCCCGTGAGACGACAGGACTCCTACGAGCAGTACTTC
CASSPLPVRRQDSYEQYF
>.|TRBV6-4|TRBJ1-1|.
TGTGCCAGCAGGAGTATTGGGCTCATGAACACTGAAGCTTTCTTT
CASRSIGLMNTEAFF
>.|TRBV2|TRBJ2-7|.
TGTGCCAGCCTCTCGGGCAGGGCTTACGAGCAGTACTTC
CASLSGRAYEQYF
>TRBD2|TRBV6-1|TRBJ2-3|.
TGTGCCAGCAGTGTCTCGACTAGCGGGAGAAGTGGAGATACGCAGTATTTT
CASSVSTSGRSGDTQYF
>.|TRBV5-1|TRBJ1-3|.
TGCGCCAGCAGCCCAAACCCTACAGCAAAGAGTTCTGGAAACACCATATATTTT
CASSPNPTAKSSGNTIYF
>TRBD1|TRBV19|TRBJ1-4|.
TGTGCCAGTACCTTCCAGGGGGGCGCTGATGAAAAACTGTTTTTT
CASTFQGGADEKLFF
>.|TRBV7-2|TRBJ1-2|.
TGTGCCAGCAGCTTTAACGGGGTAGAAGGCTACACCTTC
CASSFNGVEGYTF
>.|TRBV28|TRBJ1-5|.
TGTGCCAGCCTAGAAGGGCGGGAAAATCAGCCCCAGCATTTT
CASLEGRENQPQHF
>.|TRBV6-5|TRBJ1-3|few
TGTGCCAGCAGTTTGGACGGTTGGTCTGGAAACACCATATATTTT
CASSLDGWSGNTIYF
>.|TRBV29-1|TRBJ1-3|.
TGCAGCGTGGAAGACGGGAGCTCTGGAAACACCATATATTTT
CSVEDGSSGNTIYF
>.|TRBV13|TRBJ2-2|.
TGTGCCAGTGGGCTGTCGGGGGAGCTGTTTTTT
CASGLSGELFF
>.|TRBV4-2|TRBJ2-2|few
TGTGCCAGCAGCCGGGACCCGACCACCGGGGAGCTGTTTTTT
CASSRDPTTGELFF
>TRBD1|TRBV7-9|TRBJ1-2|.
TGTGCCAGCAGTCCGAAACGGACAGGATCCCAGAATAACTATGGCTACACCTTC
CASSPKRTGSQNNYGYTF
>.|TRBV19|TRBJ2-2|.
TGTGCCAGTAGTAAGTTGGAGGATCCCGGGGAGCTGTTTTTT
CASSKLEDPGELFF
>.|TRBV28|TRBJ2-7|.
TGTGCCAGCAGTTTATGGGGTCCTGGGGACCTGACCTACGAGCAGTACTTC
CASSLWGPGDLTYEQYF
>.|TRBV6-5|TRBJ1-2|.
TGTGCCAGCAGTTCCCCGGATCGCCCTAACGGCTACACCTTC
CASSSPDRPNGYTF
>TRBD1|TRBV7-8|TRBJ1-2|.
TGTGCCAGCAGCCGAGACAGGGGCGCTGGAGGCTACACCTTC
CASSRDRGAGGYTF
>.|TRBV5-6|TRBJ1-4|.
TGTGCCAGCAGCTTGGTTTTGCGGGTCGGAACTAATGAAAAACTGTTTTTT
CASSLVLRVGTNEKLFF
>.|TRBV19|TRBJ1-6|.
TGTGCCAGTAGTAGTCTCCCTGGATTTTCAAATTCACCCCTCCACTTT
CASSSLPGFSNSPLHF
>.|TRBV2|TRBJ1-1|.
TGTGCCAGAACGACAGATCGGTCAGCTTTCTTT
CARTTDRSAFF
>.|TRBV29-1|TRBJ1-1|.
TGCAGCGTTGAGGTAGGGATGAACACTGAAGCTTTCTTT
CSVEVGMNTEAFF
>TRBD1|TRBV7-2|TRBJ1-3|.
TGTGCCAGCAAGGACAGGAACTCTGGAAACACCATATATTTT
CASKDRNSGNTIYF
>.|TRBV10-3|TRBJ1-2|once
TGTGCCATCAGTGAGTCCGTCAGAAACTATGGCTACACCTTC
CAISESVRNYGYTF
>.|TRBV19|TRBJ1-6|.
TGTGCCAGTAGTATGGCCCGCGGGGGGAGCTCCTATAATTCACCCCTCCACTTT
CASSMARGGSSYNSPLHF